This T cell receptor beta chain was recovered during a study of regulatory T cells in long-lasting Graves disease. A word on this clonotype: Its specificity is unknown.

Time point in this sample: newly diagnosed GD, antithyroid drugs for less than 3 months. The TCR library was made from RNA extracted from PBMCs. Study-wide results and limits: TRBV28, TRBJ1-2 and TRBJ2-5 emerged as the favored segments in persistent disease.

Germline V gives CDR1 MGHRA, CDR2 YSYEKL. V lost 4 bases and J 4 bases, leaving 19 bases between the germline ends. The CDR3 runs 16 residues. To make TCR beta libraries, researchers used iRepertoire HTBI primers and Arm-PCR of CDR3 regions. TCRdb used MiXCR to reprocess the multiplex PCR reads, holding one entry per CDR3 protein. The sample has roughly 350,000 distinct CDR3 sequences, around 15% seen once; the top ten hold 20% to 25%. This same sample was also taken into another study, of T cells in Graves' hyperthyroidism and ophthalmopathy. According to that study: Diagnosis of hyperthyroidism was new in patients aged 18 to 65, and its duration was under 2 months. Most expanded thyroid clonotypes above 0.001 also appeared in blood.

The receptor was derived from a young woman with Graves disease. The material sequenced was peripheral blood mononuclear cells (PBMCs), taken at new diagnosis, from a patient treated with antithyroid drugs. The V call is TRBV4-1, the J call TRBJ2-5, with D maybe TRBD2 (6 bases). The CDR3, as DNA: TGCGCCAGCAGCCCGGGGACTTCACGAAAACCAGAGACCCAGTACTTC. Residues: CASSPGTSRKPETQYF.